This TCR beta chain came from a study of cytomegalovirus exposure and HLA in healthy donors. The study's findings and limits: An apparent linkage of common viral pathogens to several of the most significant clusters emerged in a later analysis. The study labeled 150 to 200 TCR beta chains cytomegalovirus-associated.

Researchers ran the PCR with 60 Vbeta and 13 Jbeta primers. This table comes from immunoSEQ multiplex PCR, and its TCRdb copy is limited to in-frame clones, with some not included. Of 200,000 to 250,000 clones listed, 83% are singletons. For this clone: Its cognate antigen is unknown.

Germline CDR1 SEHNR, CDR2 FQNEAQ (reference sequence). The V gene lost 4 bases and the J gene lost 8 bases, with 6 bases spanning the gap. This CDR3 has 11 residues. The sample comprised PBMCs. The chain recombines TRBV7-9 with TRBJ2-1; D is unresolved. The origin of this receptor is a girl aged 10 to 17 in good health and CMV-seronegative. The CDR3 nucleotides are TGTGCCAGCAGCTACTCGTATGAGCAGTTCTTC. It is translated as CASSYSYEQFF.